The 32 T cell receptor beta chains presented below share a single source sample, sequenced in a study of blood T cell repertoires in COVID-19. Libraries were prepared by immunoSEQ multiplex PCR; TCRdb keeps only in-frame clonotypes and omits some of them. Found here are tens of thousands of clones, approximately 88% of them singletons; the top ten hold 5.1%. Material for sequencing was peripheral blood. All receptors come from a human donor in a cohort sampled during active COVID-19.

This chain uses TRBV3-1 (or the pseudogene TRBV3-2) with TRBJ1-4; D gene uncertain. V lost 0 bases and J 8 bases, leaving 13 bases between the germline ends. This CDR3 has 15 amino acids. Germline V gene data show CDR1 as LGHDT and CDR2 as YNNKEL (reference sequence). The CDR3: CASSQDANPREKLFF. The CDR3 nucleotides read TGTGCCAGCAGCCAAGATGCGAACCCTCGGGAAAAACTGTTTTTT.

This clone showed up just once. V gene TRBV28 combines with J gene TRBJ1-6; 9 bases are shared with TRBD1. This CDR3 spans 17 amino acids. With 2 bases clipped from V and 7 bases from J, the junction kept 9 bases outside the gene matches. CDR1 and CDR2 (germline): MDHEN, SYDVKM. Here the CDR3 reads CASSLGLTGGANSPLHF. The CDR3 coding sequence is TGTGCCAGCAGTTTAGGCCTCACAGGGGGCGCGAATTCACCCCTCCACTTT.

This clone has a handful of counts. This sequence joins TRBV6-5 and TRBJ1-1, with 7 nucleotides matching TRBD1. CDR1 is MNHEY and CDR2 is SVGAGI in the germline V gene. CDR3 length: 13 residues. The J segment lost 7 bases and the V segment lost 5 bases, leaving 7 bases of the junction unmatched. The CDR3 DNA sequence: TGTGCCAGCAGTCCGGGACAGTTTAATGAAGCTTTCTTT. Residues: CASSPGQFNEAFF.

This clone was seen a single time. The chain uses TRBV7-6 and TRBJ1-2; 7 bases line up with TRBD1. Germline lookup yields CDR1 SGHVS and CDR2 FNYEAQ. The CDR3 runs 16 residues. V lost 5 bases and J lost 4; bases outside the gene matches: 13. CDR3 sequence: CASSPYRGSPLYGYTF. The CDR3 region has the DNA TGTGCCAGCAGCCCATACAGGGGCTCTCCCCTCTATGGCTACACCTTC.

This clone was observed once. The chain employs TRBV18 and TRBJ1-4, with 7 positions matching TRBD1. The V gene's germline CDR1 is KGHSH and CDR2 LQKENI. The J segment lost 2 bases and the V segment lost 6 bases, leaving 9 bases of the junction unmatched. This CDR3 is built from 16 residues. CDR3 in amino acids: CASSKTGEATNEKLFF. As DNA, the CDR3 is TGTGCCAGCTCGAAAACAGGGGAGGCGACTAATGAAAAACTGTTTTTT.

The CDR3 region is CASSYRQGNMNEQYF. CDR3 bases: TGTGCCAGCAGTTATAGGCAGGGGAACATGAACGAGCAGTACTTC. The chain has TRBV6-2 or TRBV6-3 and TRBJ2-7, with D perhaps matching TRBD1 (6 bases). CDR1 is MNHEY and CDR2 is SVGEGT in the germline V gene. V was clipped by 3 bases and J by 5 bases, with 17 bases between them. This CDR3 is 15 amino acids long.

This clone was observed a handful of times. The gene calls are TRBV7-6 and TRBJ2-3, with 7 nucleotides matching TRBD2. The V and J ends lost 1 base and 0 bases, in that order; junction bases with no gene match: 1. The germline V gene encodes CDR1 SGHVS and CDR2 FNYEAQ. CDR3 size: 15 residues. Here the CDR3 reads CASSLVSGSTDTQYF. In DNA form, the CDR3 reads TGTGCCAGCAGCTTAGTTAGCGGGAGCACAGATACGCAGTATTTT. Using reference TRBV7-6 and TRBJ2-3 for the parts outside the CDR3, the full variable domain is GAGVSQSPRYKVTKRGQDVALRCDPISGHVSLYWYRQALGQGPEFLTYFNYEAQQDKSGLPNDRFSAERPEGSISTLTIQRTEQRDSAMYRCASSLVSGSTDTQYFGPGTRLTVL.

The rearrangement uses TRBV9 and TRBJ2-1; TRBD2 aligns across 9 bases. There are 16 residues in the CDR3. V was clipped by 4 bases and J by 8 bases; unmatched bases: 13. Germline V CDR1 and CDR2: SGDLS, YYNGEE. The CDR3 sequence is CASSPGMAGGRDEQFF. DNA for the CDR3: TGTGCCAGCAGCCCAGGAATGGCGGGAGGGCGCGATGAGCAGTTCTTC.

The chain joins TRBV7-3 to TRBJ2-3; 9 nucleotides agree with TRBD1. CDR3 size: 16 residues. V dropped 5 bases and J dropped 2; count of bases not matched to a gene: 8. Germline CDR1 reads SGHTA; CDR2 reads FQGTGA. CDR3 sequence: CASSPTGGATTDTQYF. The CDR3, as DNA: TGTGCCAGCAGCCCCACAGGGGGCGCTACCACAGATACGCAGTATTTT.

The chain is built from TRBV19 and TRBJ1-2; maybe TRBD1 (5 bases). Germline CDR1 LNHDA, CDR2 SQIVND (reference sequence). Trimming took off 3 bases at V and 2 bases at J, with 16 bases between the two ends. The CDR3 runs to 16 residues. CDR3 protein: CASSMGRGRANYGYTF. The CDR3 DNA is TGTGCCAGTAGTATGGGGCGGGGCCGGGCCAACTATGGCTACACCTTC. Together with reference TRBV19 and TRBJ1-2, the CDR3 gives the full variable domain: DGGITQSPKYLFRKEGQNVTLSCEQNLNHDAMYWYRQDPGQGLRLIYYSQIVNDFQKGDIAEGYSVSREKKESFPLTVTSAQKNPTAFYLCASSMGRGRANYGYTFGSGTRLTVV.

V usage is TRBV5-1 and J usage is TRBJ2-5; 10 nucleotides align to TRBD2. Germline CDR1 and CDR2: SGHRS and YFSETQ. J was trimmed by 5 bases and V by 0 bases; bases with no gene match: 4. The CDR3 loop spans 15 amino acids. The CDR3 is CASSLASGGAETQYF. The CDR3 DNA follows: TGCGCCAGCAGCTTGGCTAGCGGGGGAGCGGAGACCCAGTACTTC.

This chain connects TRBV2 to TRBJ2-1, with 9 positions matching TRBD1. The ends lost 6 bases at V and 1 base at J; junction bases unmatched: 4. The CDR3 totals 15 residues. Germline CDR1 and CDR2: SNHLY and FYNNEI. The CDR3 sequence is CASRETGGSYNEQFF. The CDR3 coding sequence is TGTGCCAGCAGGGAGACAGGGGGGTCCTACAATGAGCAGTTCTTC. The full variable domain, rest sourced from reference TRBV2 and TRBJ2-1, is EPEVTQTPSHQVTQMGQEVILRCVPISNHLYFYWYRQILGQKVEFLVSFYNNEISEKSEIFDDQFSVERPDGSNFTLKIRSTKLEDSAMYFCASRETGGSYNEQFFGPGTRLTVL.

This rearrangement joins TRBV29-1 to TRBJ1-2, with 9 bases aligning to TRBD1. With 7 bases clipped from V and 6 bases from J, the junction kept 3 bases outside the gene matches. The CDR3 has 11 residues. CDR1 is SQVTM and CDR2 is ANQGSEA in the germline V gene. In DNA, the CDR3 is TGCAGCGGTAGGACAGGGGATGGCTACACCTTC. Translating it yields CSGRTGDGYTF.

This clone was detected only a few times. This sample also contains other DNA sequences that code for the same CDR3. The V gene is TRBV27, the J gene TRBJ1-5, with D hard to call. Germline lookup yields CDR1 MNHEY and CDR2 SMNVEV (reference sequence). The germline V and J ends were trimmed by 1 base and 0 bases, with 13 bases remaining between them. This CDR3 is 17 amino acids long. The CDR3 spells CASSLYPPTGSNQPQHF. In nucleotides, the CDR3 is TGTGCCAGCAGTTTATACCCCCCGACGGGTAGCAATCAGCCCCAGCATTTT.

The V call is TRBV18, the J call TRBJ2-3; perhaps TRBD2 as D (6 bases). In germline, CDR1 is KGHSH, CDR2 LQKENI. The CDR3 contains 15 residues. The V end was cut by 3 bases, the J end by 1 base, with 11 bases between. CDR3 DNA sequence: TGTGCCAGCTCACCGGTAGCGGCAGGCACAGATACGCAGTATTTT. This codes for CASSPVAAGTDTQYF.

The chain employs TRBV19 and TRBJ1-2; 8 bases match TRBD1. V trimming: 6 bases; J trimming: 0 bases; junction bases outside the gene matches: 18. Germline-derived CDR1 and CDR2 are LNHDA and SQIVND (reference sequence). The CDR3 contains 19 residues. The chain's CDR3 is CASSDGPRQGRGTNYGYTF. The CDR3 nucleotides read TGTGCCAGTAGCGACGGACCTAGACAGGGGCGAGGGACTAACTATGGCTACACCTTC.

This chain's CDR3 is CASSLAGAAAYEQYF. In DNA, the CDR3 is TGTGCCAGCAGCTTGGCCGGAGCGGCAGCCTACGAGCAGTACTTC. The rearrangement joins TRBV5-4 to TRBJ2-7; weak D call: TRBD2 (5 bases). The CDR3 spans 15 residues. Trimming stripped 0 bases from V and 2 bases from J, with 12 bases between. CDR1 SGHNT and CDR2 YYREEE come from the germline V gene (reference sequence).

The DNA for the CDR3 is TGTGCCAGCAGCCCCCGGGGTCCCTGGGGCACAGATACGCAGTATTTT. This translates into CASSPRGPWGTDTQYF. The chain recombines TRBV3-1 (or the pseudogene TRBV3-2) with TRBJ2-3, with D tentatively TRBD2 (5 bases). The germline V gene encodes CDR1 LGHDT and CDR2 YNNKEL (reference sequence). The germline V and J ends were trimmed by 4 bases and 1 base, with 15 bases remaining between them. There are 16 residues in the CDR3.

The J gene is TRBJ2-1, the V gene TRBV6-1, with 10 bases that match TRBD2. There are 16 residues in the CDR3. The J segment lost 2 bases and the V segment lost 3 bases, leaving 4 bases of the junction unmatched. Per germline, CDR1 MNHNS and CDR2 SASEGT. CDR3 nucleotide sequence: TGTGCCAGCAGTGAGAGTCTAGCGGGAGCCTACAATGAGCAGTTCTTC. It encodes CASSESLAGAYNEQFF.

The chain is built from TRBV5-8 and TRBJ2-7; D is possibly TRBD1 (6 bases). Per the germline V gene, CDR1 is SGHTS and CDR2 is YDEGEE. The CDR3 runs to 13 residues. Trimming shortened V by 4 bases and J by 3 bases, and 11 bases separated the two germline ends. The CDR3 sequence is CASSPDRLYEQYF. For the CDR3, the DNA is TGTGCCAGCAGCCCGGACAGACTCTACGAGCAGTACTTC.

In its sample, this clone was seen once. The rearrangement links TRBV9 to TRBJ2-3, with D possibly matching TRBD1 (6 bases). V was clipped by 0 bases and J by 9 bases, with 14 bases between them. The CDR3 runs to 14 residues. Germline V lookup: CDR1 SGDLS, CDR2 YYNGEE. The CDR3 sequence: CASSVDSIGQTQYF. CDR3 in DNA: TGTGCCAGCAGCGTAGACTCCATAGGACAGACGCAGTATTTT.

CDR3 sequence: CASSTTVANTGELFF. The CDR3 DNA follows: TGTGCCAGTAGTACGACAGTAGCGAACACCGGGGAGCTGTTTTTT. The V gene is TRBV19, the J gene TRBJ2-2; D is perhaps TRBD1 (5 bases). Trimming took 4 bases from V and 0 from J, leaving 9 bases between them. This CDR3 is built from 15 residues. Per the germline V gene, CDR1 is LNHDA and CDR2 is SQIVND (reference sequence).

The chain combines TRBV15 with TRBJ2-5; 8 bases agree with TRBD2. V dropped 5 bases and J dropped 3; count of bases not matched to a gene: 2. CDR1 and CDR2 from the germline V gene are LNHNV and YYDKDF (reference sequence). The CDR3 consists of 13 residues. The CDR3 DNA follows: TGTGCCACCAGCCGAGCGGGAGAAGAGACCCAGTACTTC. It encodes CATSRAGEETQYF.

The rearrangement joins TRBV5-6 to TRBJ1-5, with D hard to call. In germline, CDR1 is SGHDT, CDR2 YYEEEE. The V end lost 3 bases, the J end lost 0 bases, and 7 bases lay between the germline ends. The length of the CDR3 is 14 residues. For the CDR3, the DNA is TGTGCCAGCAGCTCCTTTAATAGCAATCAGCCCCAGCATTTT. It specifies CASSSFNSNQPQHF.

The V gene is TRBV6-2 or TRBV6-3, the J gene TRBJ1-1, with a possible D match to TRBD1 (6 bases). Trimming shortened V by 2 bases and J by 2 bases, and 15 bases separated the two germline ends. This CDR3 has 16 residues. CDR1 is MNHEY, CDR2 SVGEGT, per germline. CDR3: CASSYPLGTQNTEAFF. The CDR3 bases are TGTGCCAGCAGTTACCCGCTGGGGACACAAAACACTGAAGCTTTCTTT.

This chain links TRBV5-1 with TRBJ2-2; D not certain. CDR3 length equals 15 residues. V lost 0 bases and J 4 bases, leaving 10 bases between the germline ends. Germline loops: CDR1 SGHRS, CDR2 YFSETQ. The CDR3 loop is CASSLGAPVTGELFF. The CDR3 DNA reads as TGCGCCAGCAGCTTGGGGGCCCCAGTCACCGGGGAGCTGTTTTTT.

The J gene is TRBJ2-3, the V gene TRBV3-1 (or the pseudogene TRBV3-2); the D is unclear. V was shortened by 2 bases and J by 1 base, with 7 bases between the two germline ends. Germline loops: CDR1 LGHDT, CDR2 YNNKEL (reference sequence). The length of the CDR3 is 14 residues. CDR3 DNA sequence: TGTGCCAGCAGCCAAACCAGCGGCACAGATACGCAGTATTTT. As protein: CASSQTSGTDTQYF.

The chain employs TRBV3-1 (or the pseudogene TRBV3-2) and TRBJ1-1, with TRBD1 as a possible D gene (5 bases). Deletions cut 2 bases from V and 1 base from J, with 8 bases between. The CDR3 consists of 14 residues. CDR1 and CDR2 from the germline V gene are LGHDT and YNNKEL (reference sequence). The CDR3: CASSQQGGNTEAFF. The CDR3 DNA reads as TGTGCCAGCAGCCAACAGGGTGGGAACACTGAAGCTTTCTTT.

This chain connects TRBV5-4 to TRBJ2-7, with 9 positions matching TRBD2. Per germline, CDR1 SGHNT and CDR2 YYREEE (reference sequence). Trimming took 4 bases from V and 2 from J; bases not matched to a gene: 13. The CDR3 is made up of 17 amino acids. The CDR3 region has the DNA TGTGCCAGCAGCCGTGGGATTCTAGCGGGGCCTACCTACGAGCAGTACTTC. This sequence encodes CASSRGILAGPTYEQYF.

This clone showed up just a few times. V and J are TRBV12-3 or TRBV12-4 and TRBJ2-7; TRBD1 might be the D (5 bases). This CDR3 has 13 amino acids. Deletions cut 1 base from V and 5 bases from J, with 9 bases between. As DNA, the CDR3 is TGTGCCAGCAGTTTAGGGCAGGGCCACGAGCAGTACTTC. Translated: CASSLGQGHEQYF.

The V gene is TRBV6-1, the J gene TRBJ2-7, with 10 bases fitting TRBD2. CDR3 length: 14 residues. Germline V gene sequence: CDR1 MNHNS, CDR2 SASEGT. Trimming removed 2 bases from V and 6 bases from J; junction bases left unmatched: 4. This CDR3 reads CASSENWTSGEQYF. CDR3 bases: TGTGCCAGCAGTGAAAATTGGACTAGCGGCGAGCAGTACTTC.

The rearrangement joins TRBV14 to TRBJ1-1; 9 nucleotides match TRBD1. The germline V gene has CDR1 SGHDN and CDR2 FVKESK. CDR3 length equals 14 residues. After removal of 4 bases from V and 5 bases from J, the junction contained 5 bases not matched to a gene. For the CDR3, the DNA is TGTGCCAGCAGCCCCCGACAGGGGGGAACTGAAGCTTTCTTT. Protein: CASSPRQGGTEAFF.